A selection of T cell receptor beta chains follows, all from one sample in a study of CD8 T cells in ankylosing spondylitis. TCRdb redid the calling of the 5' RACE reads with MiXCR, one entry per CDR3 protein. The profile shows tens of thousands of distinct CDR3 sequences, less than 20% of them singletons. Material for sequencing was blood. The receptors shown here come from a male donor with ankylosing spondylitis or in good health (not recorded which). The CDR3 runs from the conserved cysteine through the conserved F or W. Each record gives: J gene, V gene, CDR3 length, clone size, D gene, CDR3 protein, CDR3 DNA. A D gene is named only where the DNA matches it firmly. Only some rows state a clone size, as once, few, many or a class for expanded clones.

>TRBJ1-5|TRBV7-9|15|many|.
CASSFSWVRGQPQHF
TGTGCCAGCAGCTTTAGTTGGGTGCGTGGTCAGCCCCAGCATTTT
>TRBJ2-1|TRBV27|14|many|TRBD2
CASGGAGAYNEQFF
TGTGCCAGCGGCGGGGCGGGAGCCTACAATGAGCAGTTCTTC
>TRBJ2-2|TRBV28|17|many|.
CASSSPQGLGNTGELFF
TGTGCCAGCAGTTCCCCACAGGGTTTGGGGAACACCGGGGAGCTGTTTTTT
>TRBJ2-2|TRBV5-1|15|many|TRBD1
CASRTGPSRTGELFF
TGCGCCAGCAGGACAGGGCCCTCAAGGACCGGGGAGCTGTTTTTT
>TRBJ1-1|TRBV5-1|13|few|.
CASSVDGNTEAFF
TGCGCCAGCAGCGTGGACGGGAACACTGAAGCTTTCTTT
>TRBJ2-1|TRBV29-1|13|many|TRBD2
CSVGPRGGNEQFF
TGCAGCGTTGGGCCTCGGGGGGGAAATGAGCAGTTCTTC
>TRBJ2-1|TRBV7-2|16|few|.
CASSSPFGRGVNEQFF
TGTGCCAGCAGCTCGCCCTTTGGCAGGGGAGTAAATGAGCAGTTCTTC
>TRBJ2-1|TRBV7-2|15|.|TRBD2
CASSLMASGFNEQFF
TGTGCCAGCAGCTTAATGGCTAGCGGGTTCAATGAGCAGTTCTTC
>TRBJ2-2|TRBV27|13|few|.
CASSLSIAGELFF
TGTGCCAGCAGTTTGAGTATCGCCGGGGAGCTGTTTTTT
>TRBJ2-7|TRBV12-3/TRBV12-4|12|.|.
CASSSDHYEQYF
TGTGCCAGCAGTTCAGATCACTACGAGCAGTACTTC
>TRBJ2-2|TRBV5-4|16|many|.
CASSLHSGANTGELFF
TGTGCCAGCAGCCTCCATAGTGGGGCGAACACCGGGGAGCTGTTTTTT
>TRBJ1-5|TRBV20-1|17|few|TRBD1
CSAPAGQGTLGNQPQHF
TGCAGTGCTCCAGCGGGACAGGGTACTCTGGGCAATCAGCCCCAGCATTTT